The sample holds a few counts of the clone carrying this TCR beta chain. Residents of 24 US areas, aged roughly 18 to 90 years, made up the participants. This record belongs to a study of blood T cell repertoires in COVID-19. Study details: The origin of the acute and convalescent COVID-19 samples was the United States, Italy and Spain. PBMCs, B-cell-depleted T cells, or T cells provided the cDNA or gDNA that made up the material.

CDR1 and CDR2 from the germline V gene are LNHDA and SQIVND (reference sequence). This CDR3 has 14 amino acids. Trimming removed 3 bases from V and 3 bases from J; junction bases left unmatched: 3. Original analysis: From reference gene primer amplification, estimates of nucleated cell counts were derived. The assay was immunoSEQ multiplex PCR, and TCRdb's table has in-frame clones only and misses some. V, J and clone size derive from that table, while D and trimming were established from the DNA sequence. Among approximately 270,000 clones, 90% were seen once, and the ten largest hold approximately 4%.

The TCR comes from a woman aged 25 to 39 with acute COVID-19. The chain carries TRBV19 and TRBJ1-2, with 8 bases matching TRBD1. Sequences were obtained from PBMCs or T cells enriched from blood (not recorded which). The CDR3 bases are TGTGCCAGTAGTATCGACAGGGGATACTATGGCTACACCTTC. Translating gives CASSIDRGYYGYTF.